This TCR beta chain was captured by sequencing in a study of T-cell memory formation after mild COVID-19. Study outcomes and limitations: Clones contracting over day 15 to 85 were CD4/CD8 balanced, with later expanders leaning CD4+. Detection of some responders pre-infection suggested pre-existing cross-reactive memory T cells participated. Second-wave clones peaking on day 37 lacked confirmed SARS-CoV-2 specificity.

This clonotype was detected a few times. Its matching antigen is unknown. The V and J ends lost 5 bases and 9 bases, in that order; junction bases with no gene match: 3. The CDR3 length is 13 residues. 5'RACE primed from the constant segment yielded TCR alpha and TCR beta cDNA libraries bearing sample barcodes and UMIs. TCRdb re-called the 5' RACE reads through MiXCR, storing one row per CDR3 protein. The table includes over 150,000 distinct CDR3 sequences, around 20% detected once. The chain joins TRBV12-3 or TRBV12-4 to TRBJ1-6; 8 nucleotides align to TRBD1. The TCR sequence derives from a man between 18 and 29 years old who had mild COVID-19 (a few samples of this study predate the infection). Cell type and time point are not known. The sequenced sample was PBMCs or a T cell subset sorted from them (not recorded which). The CDR3 is CASSGQGGSPLHF. The CDR3 bases are TGTGCCAGCAGTGGACAGGGCGGTTCACCCCTCCACTTT.